This T cell receptor (beta chain) came from a study of T-cell memory formation after mild COVID-19. Overall study context: Each donor largely had its own TCR clusters.

General study findings and limits: Clones shrinking between day 15 and 85 showed a balanced CD4/CD8 split, and those that grew later tilted toward CD4+.

MiXCR was run by TCRdb on the 5' RACE reads, yielding one entry per CDR3 protein. In the table there are approximately 50,000 distinct CDR3 sequences, less than 15% of which are singletons. As to this clonotype: The antigen remains unidentified.

CDR1 and CDR2 (germline): MGHRA, YSYEKL. V was trimmed by 3 bases and J by 4 bases, leaving 17 bases between them. CDR3 length: 16 residues. The rearrangement links TRBV4-1 to TRBJ2-3; D remains ambiguous. Sample: PBMCs or a T cell subset sorted from them (not recorded which). The origin of this receptor is a young man who had mild COVID-19 (a few samples of this study predate the infection). Cell type and time point are not known. As DNA, the CDR3 is TGCGCCAGCAGCCATGGGCCGGCCCCTTCGGCAGATACGCAGTATTTT. Translating it yields CASSHGPAPSADTQYF.